The 27 T cell receptor beta chains below come from one sample, sequenced in a study of cytomegalovirus exposure and HLA in healthy donors. Repertoires were generated with immunoSEQ multiplex PCR, while TCRdb's copy carries only in-frame clones and drops some. The sample has more than 45,000 clones; 91% are singletons. The sequenced material came from PBMCs. The receptors here all came from a woman aged 30 to 39 in good health and CMV-seronegative.

The chain employs TRBV7-2 and TRBJ2-2, with 9 positions matching TRBD2. The CDR3 is made up of 15 amino acids. J gave up 4 bases and V 8 bases, and 8 bases lay outside the gene matches. The germline V gene encodes CDR1 SGHTA and CDR2 FQGNSA. The CDR3 DNA reads TGTGCCAGCCGGGGAGGGACTAGCTTCACCGGGGAGCTGTTTTTT. Its translation: CASRGGTSFTGELFF.

This sequence joins TRBV5-5 and TRBJ2-5; perhaps TRBD1 as D (5 bases). The CDR3 sequence is 15 residues long. V was shortened by 0 bases and J by 4 bases, with 13 bases between the two germline ends. The V gene's germline CDR1 is SGHKS and CDR2 YYEKEE (reference sequence). This CDR3 reads CASSLEVWGRETQYF. DNA of the CDR3: TGTGCCAGCAGCTTGGAGGTCTGGGGCCGAGAGACCCAGTACTTC. Together with reference TRBV5-5 and TRBJ2-5, the CDR3 gives the full variable domain: DAGVTQSPTHLIKTRGQQVTLRCSPISGHKSVSWYQQVLGQGPQFIFQYYEKEERGRGNFPDRFSARQFPNYSSELNVNALLLGDSALYLCASSLEVWGRETQYFGPGTRLLVL.

In DNA, the CDR3 is TGTGCCAGCAGCGGTTGGGGGGGGACAGATACGCAGTATTTT. The encoded protein is CASSGWGGTDTQYF. This sequence joins TRBV5-6 and TRBJ2-3; the match to TRBD2 covers 7 bases. The CDR3 runs to 14 residues. Germline lookup yields CDR1 SGHDT and CDR2 YYEEEE. V lost 4 bases and J lost 3; bases outside the gene matches: 5.

This clone occurred once. The chain joins TRBV2 to TRBJ2-1; no clear D gene. CDR1 is SNHLY, CDR2 FYNNEI, per germline. Trimming cost V 3 bases and J 9 bases, with 9 bases left between them. CDR3 length: 12 amino acids. The CDR3 DNA is TGTGCCAGCAGTGAGACCCCAGGTGAGCAGTTCTTC. This sequence encodes CASSETPGEQFF.

V and J are TRBV28 and TRBJ1-2, with D possibly being TRBD1 (5 bases). Trimming pared 3 bases from V and 8 bases from J, leaving 16 bases between. This CDR3 is 14 amino acids long. Germline lookup yields CDR1 MDHEN and CDR2 SYDVKM. The CDR3 sequence is CASSFRQAGSGYTF. DNA for the CDR3: TGTGCCAGCAGTTTTAGGCAGGCAGGGTCGGGCTACACCTTC.

The rearrangement uses TRBV5-4 and TRBJ2-2; TRBD1 agrees at 8 bases. The CDR3 is made up of 17 amino acids. CDR1 is SGHNT and CDR2 is YYREEE in the germline V gene (reference sequence). Losses at the gene ends were 0 bases for V and 4 bases for J; bases not matched to a gene: 8. The CDR3 nucleotides are TGTGCCAGCAGCTTGGCAGTGGACAGGGATCTCACCGGGGAGCTGTTTTTT. Its translation: CASSLAVDRDLTGELFF.

This chain joins TRBV7-9 and TRBJ2-5; maybe TRBD1 (6 bases). The J call is doubtful: the DNA matches TRBJ2-7 better. CDR3 size: 16 residues. Germline V CDR1 and CDR2: SEHNR, FQNEAQ (reference sequence). The CDR3 nucleotides are TGTGCCAGCAGCTTAGATGGGGGCCGTAGCTCCTACGAGCAGTACTTC. Translation gives CASSLDGGRSSYEQYF.

The rearrangement uses TRBV6-4 and TRBJ2-7; D is uncertain. The V gene's germline CDR1 is MRHNA and CDR2 SNTAGT. The CDR3 has 12 amino acids. Trimming stripped 4 bases from V and 5 bases from J, with 9 bases between. The CDR3 DNA sequence: TGTGCCAGCAGTGCTACCAAGAACGAGCAGTACTTC. Amino acids: CASSATKNEQYF.

The chain has TRBV30 and TRBJ1-4; D ambiguous. V was cut by 0 bases and J by 3 bases, with 8 bases left in between. CDR1 is GTSNPN, CDR2 SVGIG, per germline (reference sequence). This CDR3 region has 14 residues. This chain's CDR3 is CAWSVHSANEKLFF. For the CDR3, the DNA is TGTGCCTGGAGTGTCCACTCCGCTAATGAAAAACTGTTTTTT. The full variable domain, its missing parts supplied by reference TRBV30 and TRBJ1-4, is SQTIHQWPATLVQPVGSPLSLECTVEGTSNPNLYWYRQAAGRGLQLLFYSVGIGQISSEVPQNLSASRPQDRQFILSSKKLLLSDSGFYLCAWSVHSANEKLFFGSGTQLSVL.

This clone was found a few times. The rearrangement uses TRBV18 and TRBJ1-1; TRBD1 agrees at 9 bases. The CDR3 length is 16 residues. The germline gives CDR1 KGHSH, CDR2 LQKENI. Trimming took 4 bases from V and 3 from J; bases not matched to a gene: 9. CDR3 residues: CASSLLRTGDYTEAFF. The CDR3 nucleotides are TGTGCCAGCTCACTTTTAAGGACAGGGGATTACACTGAAGCTTTCTTT.

The chain carries TRBV2 and TRBJ2-2; 9 bases map to TRBD1. In germline, CDR1 is SNHLY, CDR2 FYNNEI. V was clipped by 6 bases and J by 4 bases; unmatched bases: 9. There are 16 residues in the CDR3. The CDR3 here is CASSARQGGVTGELFF. The CDR3, as DNA: TGTGCCAGCAGCGCCCGACAGGGGGGGGTCACCGGGGAGCTGTTTTTT.

The chain has TRBV10-3 and TRBJ2-3; 8 nucleotides line up with TRBD1. Germline assignment: CDR1 ENHRY and CDR2 SYGVKD. The CDR3 sequence is 15 residues long. V dropped 2 bases and J dropped 3; count of bases not matched to a gene: 4. The CDR3 DNA reads TGTGCCATCAGTGAGAGGCAGGGGGCAACAGATACGCAGTATTTT. Its protein product is CAISERQGATDTQYF.

This clone was seen only once. J is TRBJ2-2 and V is TRBV7-6; 10 bases fit TRBD1. This CDR3 region has 17 residues. The V segment lost 5 bases and the J segment 5 bases; nucleotides outside the gene matches: 11. CDR1 and CDR2 (germline): SGHVS, FNYEAQ. CDR3 residues: CASSQSRQGALTGELFF. CDR3 nucleotides: TGTGCCAGCAGCCAATCCCGACAGGGGGCGCTTACCGGGGAGCTGTTTTTT.

A single count supports this clone. The CDR3 here is CASSFLMRMWEGYNEQFF. DNA for the CDR3: TGTGCCAGCAGTTTCCTTATGCGTATGTGGGAGGGGTACAATGAGCAGTTCTTC. This sequence joins TRBV28 and TRBJ2-1, with 7 positions matching TRBD2. V was clipped by 3 bases and J by 4 bases; unmatched bases: 15. The V gene's germline CDR1 is MDHEN and CDR2 SYDVKM. CDR3 length: 18 amino acids.

The chain uses TRBV27 and TRBJ2-7, with a weak D call TRBD2 (5 bases). The CDR3 runs 15 residues. The germline CDR1 and CDR2 sequences are MNHEY and SMNVEV (reference sequence). V gave up 0 bases and J gave up 3 bases, with 12 bases separating them. CDR3 bases: TGTGCCAGCAGTTTATCCCCGGACTTACACTACGAGCAGTACTTC. Translating it yields CASSLSPDLHYEQYF.

The CDR3 DNA follows: TGTGCCAGCAGCATACTACAGGGGGCGAAAGAATACGAGCAGTACTTC. It translates to CASSILQGAKEYEQYF. V and J are TRBV5-4 and TRBJ2-7; TRBD1 matches 9 bases. Germline CDR1 SGHNT, CDR2 YYREEE (reference sequence). The CDR3 is 16 residues long. V shed 4 bases and J 4 bases; nucleotides not matched to a gene: 12.

The J gene is TRBJ2-2, the V gene TRBV5-6; no definite D call. V gave up 2 bases and J gave up 3 bases, with 2 bases separating them. The germline V gene encodes CDR1 SGHDT and CDR2 YYEEEE. The CDR3 has 12 residues. The CDR3 DNA is TGTGCCAGCAGCTTCTACACCGGGGAGCTGTTTTTT. Amino acid sequence: CASSFYTGELFF.

The rearrangement joins TRBV4-2 to TRBJ2-5, with 13 nucleotides matching TRBD2. CDR1 and CDR2 from the germline V gene are LGHNA and YNFKEQ. Unmatched junction bases numbered 9, after V lost 4 bases and J lost 4 bases. CDR3 length: 17 amino acids. The CDR3 DNA is TGTGCCAGCAGCCGAGAACTAGCGGGAGGGCTTGGAGAGACCCAGTACTTC. It yields the protein CASSRELAGGLGETQYF.

The rearrangement uses TRBV27 and TRBJ1-1; TRBD1 matches 9 bases. This CDR3 is built from 12 residues. The germline gives CDR1 MNHEY, CDR2 SMNVEV (reference sequence). V was pared by 5 bases and J by 12 bases, with 7 bases of the junction left unmatched. DNA of the CDR3: TGTGCCAGCAGTCTAGGGACAGGGTGGACTTTCTTT. Its translation is CASSLGTGWTFF.

The gene calls are TRBV6-1 and TRBJ2-7; D possibly corresponds to TRBD1 (6 bases). Germline CDR1 MNHNS, CDR2 SASEGT. The germline V and J ends were trimmed by 6 bases and 1 base, with 7 bases remaining between them. The CDR3 runs to 12 residues. The CDR3 DNA reads TGTGCCAGCAGGGACAGATCCTACGAGCAGTACTTC. This sequence encodes CASRDRSYEQYF.

A single count supports this clone. V gene TRBV28 combines with J gene TRBJ2-1; D is unresolved. Trimming shortened V by 7 bases and J by 4 bases, and 5 bases separated the two germline ends. This CDR3 has 11 amino acids. Germline V gives CDR1 MDHEN, CDR2 SYDVKM. CDR3 protein: CASNGYNEQFF. For the CDR3, the DNA is TGTGCCAGCAACGGGTACAATGAGCAGTTCTTC.

The J gene is TRBJ2-5, the V gene TRBV5-1; perhaps TRBD1 as D (8 bases). Trimming cost V 1 base and J 5 bases, with 15 bases left between them. CDR1 is SGHRS and CDR2 is YFSETQ in the germline V gene. CDR3 size: 15 residues. Here the CDR3 reads CASSLIGQGGETQYF. For the CDR3, the DNA is TGCGCCAGCAGCTTGATTGGACAGGGAGGGGAGACCCAGTACTTC.

In DNA form, the CDR3 reads TGTGCCAGCAGCACGGTGGAGGGGGCGGTGCTAGGTGGCTACACCTTC. Its protein product is CASSTVEGAVLGGYTF. This chain links TRBV11-2 with TRBJ1-2; 7 positions agree with TRBD1. This CDR3 contains 16 residues. The V gene end was trimmed by 5 bases and the J gene end by 7 bases; junction bases not matched to a gene: 16. In germline, CDR1 is SGHAT, CDR2 FQNNGV.

The V call is TRBV4-2, the J call TRBJ1-3, with D perhaps TRBD1 (6 bases). This CDR3 has 19 amino acids. V was clipped by 0 bases and J by 0 bases, with 18 bases between them. Germline CDR1 reads LGHNA; CDR2 reads YNFKEQ. CDR3 nucleotides: TGTGCCAGCAGCCAAGATCGAGGGACACTAACACCCTCTGGAAACACCATATATTTT. Translating it yields CASSQDRGTLTPSGNTIYF.

V usage is TRBV19 and J usage is TRBJ1-5, with TRBD1 matching over 10 bases. Germline CDR1 and CDR2: LNHDA and SQIVND (reference sequence). CDR3 length: 14 residues. In nucleotides, the CDR3 is TGTGTCACAAGAGGGACAGGGGGCAATCAGCCCCAGCATTTT. Residues: CVTRGTGGNQPQHF.

This chain joins TRBV5-1 and TRBJ2-3, with 14 bases aligning to TRBD2. The CDR3 covers 16 residues. With 5 bases clipped from V and 6 bases from J, the junction kept 8 bases outside the gene matches. Germline CDR1 SGHRS, CDR2 YFSETQ. The CDR3, as DNA: TGCGCCAGCAGTTTCGGGACTAGCGGGAGTTCGGATACGCAGTATTTT. Protein: CASSFGTSGSSDTQYF.

V gene TRBV18 combines with J gene TRBJ1-2; 9 nucleotides agree with TRBD1. The CDR3 extends over 14 amino acids. Germline trimming cut 1 base from V and 8 bases from J; bases unmatched to any gene: 5. Looked up from germline, CDR1 is KGHSH and CDR2 is LQKENI. The CDR3 sequence: CASSPRTGEVGYTF. The CDR3 nucleotides read TGTGCCAGCTCACCACGGACAGGGGAGGTGGGCTACACCTTC.